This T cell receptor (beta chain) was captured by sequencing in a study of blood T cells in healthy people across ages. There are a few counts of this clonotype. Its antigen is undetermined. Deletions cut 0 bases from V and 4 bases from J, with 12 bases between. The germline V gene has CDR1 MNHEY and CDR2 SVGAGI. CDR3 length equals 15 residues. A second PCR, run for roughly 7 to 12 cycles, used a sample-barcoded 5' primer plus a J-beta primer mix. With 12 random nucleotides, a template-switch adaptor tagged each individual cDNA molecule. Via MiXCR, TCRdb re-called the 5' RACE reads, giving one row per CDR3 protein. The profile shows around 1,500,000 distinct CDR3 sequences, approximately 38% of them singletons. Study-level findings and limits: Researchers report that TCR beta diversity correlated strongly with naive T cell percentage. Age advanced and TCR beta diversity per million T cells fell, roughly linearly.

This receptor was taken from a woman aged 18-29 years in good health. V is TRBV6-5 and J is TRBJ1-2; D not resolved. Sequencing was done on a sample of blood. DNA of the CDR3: TGTGCCAGCAGTTACTCGGCCGGGAACTTCTATGGCTACACCTTC. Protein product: CASSYSAGNFYGYTF.